This T cell receptor beta chain was found in a study of cytomegalovirus exposure and HLA in healthy donors. Germline V CDR1 and CDR2: SGHVS, FNYEAQ. The V gene lost 5 bases and the J gene lost 2 bases, with 10 bases spanning the gap. The CDR3 consists of 14 residues. For this clone: Its specificity is unknown.

Primers: 60 Vbeta forward and 13 Jbeta reverse. The table came from immunoSEQ multiplex PCR; TCRdb's copy has only in-frame clones and leaves some out. Of approximately 190,000 clones listed, approximately 84% were seen once; the top ten hold less than 4.5%. Study-wide results and limits: Later analysis identified several of the most significant clusters that appeared linked to common viral pathogens. Three chains linked to CMV were shown in vitro to be specific for CMV antigens. Presence/absence analyses supposed approximately even sequencing depth among donors.

The chain has TRBV7-6 and TRBJ2-1; D gene ambiguous. The source material was PBMCs. The clonotype originates from a man aged 50 to 59 in good health and CMV-seronegative. The CDR3 coding sequence is TGTGCCAGCAGCCCCCCCCCTCCCTACAATGAGCAGTTCTTC. It is translated as CASSPPPPYNEQFF. Variable domain in full (rest from reference TRBV7-6 and TRBJ2-1): GAGVSQSPRYKVTKRGQDVALRCDPISGHVSLYWYRQALGQGPEFLTYFNYEAQQDKSGLPNDRFSAERPEGSISTLTIQRTEQRDSAMYRCASSPPPPYNEQFFGPGTRLTVL.